This T cell receptor beta chain comes out of a study of monozygotic twins with inflammatory bowel disease. The study, taken as a whole, reports: No difference was seen in repertoire similarity between concordant and discordant twins, possibly from limited power.

Per germline, CDR1 LGHDT and CDR2 YNNKEL (reference sequence). The CDR3 is made up of 16 amino acids. Every donor provided one blood sample measuring around 2.4 ml. About this clonotype itself: Antigen specificity is unknown.

Used for each TCR library was 3,000 to 3,500 ng of total RNA. UMIs containing a 6-nucleotide sample barcode were added via template switching. No DNA is given; TCRdb re-called the 5' RACE reads and lists each CDR3 protein once. Listed are 300,000 to 400,000 distinct CDR3 sequences; 2.6% falls within the top ten. V and J are TRBV3-1 and TRBJ1-4; TCRdb reports TRBD1, a call that lacks DNA to check it against. The sequencing sample was made of blood. This TCR was recovered from a human donor with ulcerative colitis or Crohn's disease, or a healthy co-twin of an affected twin (not recorded which). The CDR3: CASSQDGAANNEKLFF.